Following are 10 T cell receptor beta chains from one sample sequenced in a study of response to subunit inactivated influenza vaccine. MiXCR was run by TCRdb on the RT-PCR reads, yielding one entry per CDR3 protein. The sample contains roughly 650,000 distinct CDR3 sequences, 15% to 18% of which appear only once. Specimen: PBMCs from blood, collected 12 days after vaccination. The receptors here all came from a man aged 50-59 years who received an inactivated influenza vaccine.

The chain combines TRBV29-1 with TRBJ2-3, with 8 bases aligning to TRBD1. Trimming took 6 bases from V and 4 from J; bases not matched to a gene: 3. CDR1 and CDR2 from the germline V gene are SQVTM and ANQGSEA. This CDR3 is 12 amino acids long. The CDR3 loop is CSVLTGADTQYF. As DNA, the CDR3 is TGCAGCGTGTTGACAGGGGCAGATACGCAGTATTTT.

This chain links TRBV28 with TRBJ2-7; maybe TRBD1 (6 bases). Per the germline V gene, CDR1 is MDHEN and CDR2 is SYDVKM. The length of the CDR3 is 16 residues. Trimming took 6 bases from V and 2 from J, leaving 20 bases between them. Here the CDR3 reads CASSRLWGQDTYEQYF. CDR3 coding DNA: TGTGCCAGCAGCCGGTTGTGGGGGCAGGATACCTACGAGCAGTACTTC.

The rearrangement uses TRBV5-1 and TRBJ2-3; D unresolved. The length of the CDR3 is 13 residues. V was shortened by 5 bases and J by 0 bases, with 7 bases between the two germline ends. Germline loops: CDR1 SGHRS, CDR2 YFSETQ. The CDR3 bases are TGCGCCAGCAGGACCCCTAGCACAGATACGCAGTATTTT. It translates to CASRTPSTDTQYF.

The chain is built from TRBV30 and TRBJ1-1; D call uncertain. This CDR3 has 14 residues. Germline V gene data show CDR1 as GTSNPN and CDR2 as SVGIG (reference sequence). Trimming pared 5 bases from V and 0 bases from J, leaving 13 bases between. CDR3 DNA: TGTGCCTGGTATTCCGGGCCCATGAACACTGAAGCTTTCTTT. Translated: CAWYSGPMNTEAFF.

The CDR3: CASSPWSGATSGANVLTF. The CDR3 nucleotides read TGTGCCAGCAGTCCGTGGAGCGGGGCTACCTCTGGGGCCAACGTCCTGACTTTC. This chain links TRBV6-2 or TRBV6-3 with TRBJ2-6; 7 bases fit TRBD2. V gave up 5 bases and J gave up 0 bases; unmatched junction bases: 10. Germline V lookup: CDR1 MNHEY, CDR2 SVGEGT. The CDR3 has 18 residues.

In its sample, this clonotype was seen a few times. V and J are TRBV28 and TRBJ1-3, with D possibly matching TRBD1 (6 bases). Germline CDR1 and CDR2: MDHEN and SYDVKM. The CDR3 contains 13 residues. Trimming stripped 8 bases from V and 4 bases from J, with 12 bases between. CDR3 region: CASLTGAGNTIYF. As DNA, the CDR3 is TGTGCCAGCTTGACAGGAGCAGGAAACACCATATATTTT. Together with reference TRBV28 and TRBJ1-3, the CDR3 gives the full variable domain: DVKVTQSSRYLVKRTGEKVFLECVQDMDHENMFWYRQDPGLGLRLIYFSYDVKMKEKGDIPEGYSVSREKKERFSLILESASTNQTSMYLCASLTGAGNTIYFGEGSWLTVV.

The CDR3 loop is CASSLGSVWGGTETQYF. The CDR3 nucleotides read TGTGCCAGCAGCTTAGGCAGTGTGTGGGGAGGAACGGAGACCCAGTACTTC. The chain employs TRBV7-9 and TRBJ2-5; TRBD2 is a possible D gene (6 bases). The CDR3 spans 17 residues. V dropped 1 base and J dropped 5 bases, with 20 bases sitting between them. Germline V gene data show CDR1 as SEHNR and CDR2 as FQNEAQ (reference sequence).

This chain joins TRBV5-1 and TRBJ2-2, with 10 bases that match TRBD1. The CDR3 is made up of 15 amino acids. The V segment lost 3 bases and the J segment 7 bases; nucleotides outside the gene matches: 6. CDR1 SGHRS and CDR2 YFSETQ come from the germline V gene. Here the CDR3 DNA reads TGCGCCAGCAGCTCGACAGGGGGCAAAGGCGGGGAGCTGTTTTTT. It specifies CASSSTGGKGGELFF.

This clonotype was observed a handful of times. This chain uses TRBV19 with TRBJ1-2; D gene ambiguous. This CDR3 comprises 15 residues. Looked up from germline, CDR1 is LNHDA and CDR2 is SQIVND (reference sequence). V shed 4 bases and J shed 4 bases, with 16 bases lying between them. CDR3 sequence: CASSNWVAPSYGYTF. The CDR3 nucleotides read TGTGCCAGTAGTAACTGGGTCGCACCAAGCTATGGCTACACCTTC. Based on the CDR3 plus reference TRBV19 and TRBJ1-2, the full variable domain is DGGITQSPKYLFRKEGQNVTLSCEQNLNHDAMYWYRQDPGQGLRLIYYSQIVNDFQKGDIAEGYSVSREKKESFPLTVTSAQKNPTAFYLCASSNWVAPSYGYTFGSGTRLTVV.

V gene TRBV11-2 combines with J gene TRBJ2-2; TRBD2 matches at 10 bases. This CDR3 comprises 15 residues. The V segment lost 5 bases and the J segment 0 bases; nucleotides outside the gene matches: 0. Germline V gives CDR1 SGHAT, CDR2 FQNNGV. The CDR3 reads CASSGTSANTGELFF. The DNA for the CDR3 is TGTGCCAGCAGCGGGACTAGCGCGAACACCGGGGAGCTGTTTTTT.